The clone carrying this T cell receptor beta chain was counted many times. Its specificity is not known. The data were obtained in a study of T cells in Graves' hyperthyroidism and ophthalmopathy. The study's findings and limits: A 13 V-J signature model discriminated ophthalmopathy versus stable hyperthyroidism. Most clonotypes that expanded in the thyroid above 0.001 also showed up in blood.

The diagnostic basis comprised clinical symptoms, serum thyroxine and TRAb, thyroid ultrasound and orbital computed tomography. What was amplified from RNA transcripts were TCR beta CDR3 regions. During a first-round RT-PCR of the TCR CDR3, the HTBI primer set was used. TCRdb analysed the multiplex PCR reads with MiXCR anew, one entry per CDR3 protein. Altogether 550,000 to 600,000 distinct CDR3 sequences are present, 40% to 55% being singletons, with the ten largest covering 15% to 20%. This clonotype originated in an adult woman with Graves' disease, either hyperthyroidism or ophthalmopathy (not recorded which). Source material: peripheral blood or thyroid tissue (not recorded which).

The CDR3 nucleotides are TGCAGCGCTAAAAACGCCGGGGGGTCCAATCAGCCCCAGCATTTT. It encodes CSAKNAGGSNQPQHF. The V gene is TRBV29-1, the J gene TRBJ1-5; tentative D call: TRBD1 (5 bases). From germline, CDR1 is SQVTM and CDR2 ANQGSEA. The CDR3 extends over 15 amino acids. Trimming stripped 7 bases from V and 3 bases from J, with 19 bases between.